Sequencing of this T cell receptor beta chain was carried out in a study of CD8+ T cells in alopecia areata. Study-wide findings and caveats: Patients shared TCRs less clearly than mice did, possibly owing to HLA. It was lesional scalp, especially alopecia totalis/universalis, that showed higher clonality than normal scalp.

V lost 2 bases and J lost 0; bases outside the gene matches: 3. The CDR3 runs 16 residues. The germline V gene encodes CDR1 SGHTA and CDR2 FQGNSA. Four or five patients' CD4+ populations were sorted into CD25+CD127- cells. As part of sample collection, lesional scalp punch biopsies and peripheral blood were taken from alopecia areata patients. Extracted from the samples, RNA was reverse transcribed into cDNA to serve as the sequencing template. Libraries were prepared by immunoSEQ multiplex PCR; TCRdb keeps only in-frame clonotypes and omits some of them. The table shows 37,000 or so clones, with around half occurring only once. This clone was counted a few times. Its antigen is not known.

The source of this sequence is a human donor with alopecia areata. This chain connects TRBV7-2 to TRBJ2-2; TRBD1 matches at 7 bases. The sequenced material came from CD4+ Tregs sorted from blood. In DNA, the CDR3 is TGTGCCAGCAGCTTAACAGGACAGGCGAACACCGGGGAGCTGTTTTTT. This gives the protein CASSLTGQANTGELFF. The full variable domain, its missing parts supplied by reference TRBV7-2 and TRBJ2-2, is GAGVSQSPSNKVTEKGKDVELRCDPISGHTALYWYRQSLGQGLEFLIYFQGNSAPDKSGLPSDRFSAERTGGSVSTLTIQRTQQEDSAVYLCASSLTGQANTGELFFGEGSRLTVL.